This T cell receptor beta chain came from a study of T cells in Graves' hyperthyroidism and ophthalmopathy (dated by TCRdb to 2018 to 2020). Looking at the study overall: Peripheral blood samples were taken at initial diagnosis, before any treatment was given. To identify TCR V-J signatures that set the groups apart, the researchers used a discovery cohort of 100 patients, made up of roughly 45 with Graves' ophthalmopathy and 57 with stable Graves' hyperthyroidism. Prospective prediction of ophthalmopathy was tested in an independent validation cohort consisting of 18 to 20 hyperthyroidism patients and some 16 patients who later progressed to ophthalmopathy. The approximately 100 discovery patients were divided at random into training and test sets in a 7:3 ratio. Thyroid tissue and blood T-cell repertoires from more than five Graves' hyperthyroidism patients were also compared in the study. Following sampling, methimazole starting at 30 mg daily was given to hyperthyroidism patients, and high-dose intravenous methylprednisolone was given to ophthalmopathy patients. The paper reports TCR Vbeta CDR3 sequencing of some 140 peripheral blood samples: fewer than 50 ophthalmopathy, about 75 hyperthyroidism and around 17 progressor patients.

There are 17 amino acids in the CDR3, from cysteine to phenylalanine inclusive. The read is trimmed to its CDR3 DNA, 51 bases read in frame from base 1. The junction shows trimming of 0 bases on V and 2 bases on J, plus 17 bases between the germline ends. The CDR1 and CDR2 encoded by the germline V gene are MDHEN and SYDVKM. At least ten counts were recorded for this clonotype. No antigen is known for it. One base away there is no much larger clone; base qualities are not given. Overall study outcomes, separate from this receptor: In cross-validation, a model built on a 13 V-J signature told ophthalmopathy apart from stable hyperthyroidism with approximately 91% sensitivity and 81% to 82% specificity, and in testing the same model reached 80%/75%. In validation, the model predicted progression to ophthalmopathy with approximately 71% sensitivity and approximately 78% specificity, a median of about 6 months before onset. Most expanded thyroid clonotypes (frequency above 0.001) were also detected in blood, a finding suggesting that blood repertoires may reflect thyroid immune responses. No statistical method was used to fix the sample size in advance, and group allocation was not hidden from the investigators.

Amplification of TCR beta CDR3 regions was carried out from RNA transcripts. A first-round RT-PCR of the TCR CDR3 used the HTBI primer set with the Qiagen OneStep RT-PCR kit. Libraries were constructed in a second round of multiplex PCR, after which size selection and purification were performed. Paired-end sequencing of the libraries was performed with 100 bp reads on an Illumina HiSeq2000. The original methods were these. Raw data were processed with SOAPnuke, discarding reads with adapters, uncalled bases, mean Phred below 15, or no exact constant-primer or identifier match. COPE v1.2.5 was used to merge the high-quality paired reads, and each unique nucleotide sequence was defined as a clonotype. MiTCR v1.1 was used to align the clonotypes against IMGT TRBV, TRBD and TRBJ reference segments. The analysis included only V-J combinations with a frequency above 0.0001, which together covered around 99% of the repertoires. The TCS score was defined as F50 (clonal expansion) divided by E x V (chaos), with BLOSUM62-based TCRdist calculated between CDR3 peptides within each V-J. Welch's t-statistics and random forest reduced roughly 540 V-J features to 13, which were used in a naive Bayes classifier (R e1071). Through fastp at Q25 and MiXCR, TCRdb rebuilt clones from the public reads, retaining in-frame beta chains. Each entry merges the rows of one CDR3 protein and shows their most common DNA and genes. The authors' filters were not applied to this entry. This sample gives about 640,000 distinct CDR3 sequences in total; less than 25% of them show up just once. In total, the top ten clones hold 30% to 40% of the sample.

Ophthalmopathy patients had moderately to severely active disease, with a Clinical Activity Score of 3 or more, a NOSPECS grade of 4 or more, and a disease duration of less than 3 months. Any patient with an uncontrolled infection, another autoimmune disease, pregnancy or lactation was excluded. Clinical symptoms, serum thyroxine and TRAb, thyroid ultrasound, and orbital computed tomography formed the basis for the diagnoses. PBMCs were separated from roughly 10 ml of fresh peripheral blood using Ficoll-Paque density gradient centrifugation. Trizol reagent was used to extract total RNA, and RNA quality was then checked on an Agilent 2100 Bioanalyzer.

Sequenced material: blood. The TCR comes from a man younger than 45 with Graves' ophthalmopathy. In this chain, TRBV28 is recombined with TRBJ2-7, and TRBD2 may be the D gene, going by 5 matching bases. In nucleotides, the sequence is TGTGCCAGCAGTTTATGGGTCGTCGACGGGGTGGCCTACGAGCAGTACTTC. This is translated as CASSLWVVDGVAYEQYF.